Each of the 22 T cell receptor beta chains below was sequenced from the same sample in a study of T cell changes during pregnancy in multiple sclerosis. Here immunoSEQ multiplex PCR was the method, and the copy in TCRdb shows in-frame clones only, minus some. The sample contains 40,000 to 45,000 clones, roughly 90% of which appear only once. The material sequenced was CD8+ T cells from peripheral blood mononuclear cells, taken in the third trimester of pregnancy. The receptors originated from a female donor with multiple sclerosis, enrolled in a pregnancy study.

As to this clone: Sequence at one end of the junction differs from germline and may be a read error. This sequence joins TRBV7-9 and TRBJ1-5; D unresolved. The CDR3 length is 14 residues. CDR1 is SEHNR and CDR2 is FQNEAQ in the germline V gene (reference sequence). The CDR3 here is CASSSEAGSQPQHF. The CDR3 DNA reads as TGCGCCAGCAGCTCGGAAGCGGGCAGTCAGCCCCAGCATTTT.

V gene TRBV4-2 combines with J gene TRBJ1-1, with 9 bases lining up with TRBD1. The germline V gene has CDR1 LGHNA and CDR2 YNFKEQ. Trimming took 3 bases from V and 8 from J; bases not matched to a gene: 4. The CDR3 totals 13 residues. The CDR3 sequence is CASSQTQGAEAFF. CDR3 nucleotide sequence: TGTGCCAGCAGCCAGACACAGGGGGCGGAAGCTTTCTTT.

This chain uses TRBV30 with TRBJ2-7; D possibly corresponds to TRBD2 (6 bases). Germline lookup yields CDR1 GTSNPN and CDR2 SVGIG (reference sequence). The CDR3 runs 13 residues. V shed 1 base and J shed 2 bases, with 9 bases lying between them. DNA for the CDR3: TGTGCCTGGAGTGATTGGGGGGCCTACGAGCAGTACTTC. It codes for CAWSDWGAYEQYF.

V and J are TRBV6-6 and TRBJ1-2; 7 bases match TRBD1. The CDR3 loop spans 15 amino acids. The V gene end was trimmed by 0 bases and the J gene end by 4 bases; junction bases not matched to a gene: 5. Germline V lookup: CDR1 MNHNY, CDR2 SVGAGI (reference sequence). The CDR3: CASSYSAGQIYGYTF. The DNA of the CDR3 is TGTGCCAGCAGTTACTCGGCGGGACAGATCTATGGCTACACCTTC.

This clone has a single count. The chain is built from TRBV14 and TRBJ1-2; 9 bases map to TRBD1. This CDR3 is built from 16 residues. Per germline, CDR1 SGHDN and CDR2 FVKESK. The junction had 6 bases not matched to a gene; V was cut back by 0 bases and J by 4 bases. In nucleotides, the CDR3 is TGTGCCAGCAGCCAAGATCGTACAGGGGGCAGCTATGGCTACACCTTC. Translating gives CASSQDRTGGSYGYTF.

This chain connects TRBV19 to TRBJ1-2; D not certain. This CDR3 has 11 residues. The V end lost 8 bases, the J end lost 1 base, and 5 bases lay between the germline ends. Per germline, CDR1 LNHDA and CDR2 SQIVND (reference sequence). The DNA for the CDR3 is TGTGCCAGTTCCGGTAACTATGGCTACACCTTC. It specifies CASSGNYGYTF.

The rearrangement links TRBV28 to TRBJ1-1; D gene uncertain. Germline V gives CDR1 MDHEN, CDR2 SYDVKM. The CDR3 is 13 amino acids. The V and J ends lost 5 bases and 1 base respectively, with 8 bases between them. The CDR3 reads CASSHSPNTEAFF. DNA for the CDR3: TGTGCCAGCAGTCACTCCCCGAACACTGAAGCTTTCTTT. Full variable domain (remainder filled in from reference TRBV28 and TRBJ1-1): DVKVTQSSRYLVKRTGEKVFLECVQDMDHENMFWYRQDPGLGLRLIYFSYDVKMKEKGDIPEGYSVSREKKERFSLILESASTNQTSMYLCASSHSPNTEAFFGQGTRLTVV.

The rearrangement links TRBV25-1 to TRBJ1-1; D possibly corresponds to TRBD1 (5 bases). Germline values: CDR1 MGHDK, CDR2 SYGVNS. The V end was cut by 3 bases, the J end by 4 bases, with 12 bases between. The CDR3 totals 14 residues. The CDR3 loop is CASSDLQGGTEAFF. CDR3 DNA: TGTGCCAGCAGTGATCTTCAGGGAGGCACTGAAGCTTTCTTT.

V gene TRBV30 combines with J gene TRBJ2-1; 8 positions agree with TRBD2. V shed 4 bases, J shed 5 bases, and the junction held 7 bases outside the gene matches. CDR1 is GTSNPN, CDR2 SVGIG, per germline (reference sequence). This CDR3 is 14 amino acids long. Here the CDR3 reads CAWKREGHNNEQFF. For the CDR3, the DNA is TGTGCCTGGAAACGGGAGGGACACAACAATGAGCAGTTCTTC.

The gene calls are TRBV4-3 and TRBJ1-1, with D unresolved. The CDR3 extends over 19 amino acids. From germline, CDR1 is LGHNA and CDR2 YSLEER. Trimming left V 0 bases short and J 5 bases short, with 25 bases between. CDR3 protein: CASSQDTYQAGLLGTEAFF. The CDR3 DNA sequence: TGCGCCAGCAGCCAAGATACCTACCAGGCAGGACTTTTGGGGACTGAAGCTTTCTTT.

The chain links TRBV6-5 to TRBJ1-1; a weak D match, TRBD1 (6 bases). The V gene's germline CDR1 is MNHEY and CDR2 SVGAGI. The CDR3 sequence is 14 residues long. Trimming pared 5 bases from V and 1 base from J, leaving 11 bases between. The CDR3 loop reads CASSPQTGNTEAFF. The CDR3 DNA reads TGTGCCAGCAGTCCCCAGACAGGGAACACTGAAGCTTTCTTT.

J is TRBJ2-2 and V is TRBV9, with D perhaps TRBD1 (5 bases). This CDR3 has 15 residues. Germline V gene sequence: CDR1 SGDLS, CDR2 YYNGEE. V lost 0 bases, J lost 7 bases, and 13 bases lay in between. CDR3 sequence: CASSVVGQGLGELFF. CDR3 sequence (DNA): TGTGCCAGCAGCGTAGTCGGCCAGGGCCTCGGGGAGCTGTTTTTT.

This clone was seen a single time. V is TRBV9 and J is TRBJ1-6, with 9 nucleotides matching TRBD1. From germline, CDR1 is SGDLS and CDR2 YYNGEE. V gave up 4 bases and J gave up 4 bases; unmatched junction bases: 9. The CDR3 is 17 residues long. CDR3 protein: CASSKWSGQGYNSPLHF. CDR3 DNA: TGTGCCAGCAGCAAGTGGTCGGGACAGGGATATAATTCACCCCTCCACTTT.

The V and J genes are TRBV5-4 and TRBJ2-1; TRBD2 matches at 11 bases. V was pared by 3 bases and J by 4 bases, with 3 bases of the junction left unmatched. CDR1 and CDR2 from the germline V gene are SGHNT and YYREEE (reference sequence). This CDR3 comprises 15 residues. The CDR3 bases are TGTGCCAGCAGCTCCCGGACTAGCGGGTACAATGAGCAGTTCTTC. Its protein product is CASSSRTSGYNEQFF.

The chain carries TRBV9 and TRBJ1-2; D is possibly TRBD1 (6 bases). CDR3 length: 13 residues. Germline CDR1 SGDLS, CDR2 YYNGEE. V was clipped by 0 bases and J by 4 bases, with 7 bases between them. This CDR3 reads CASSVEDSYGYTF. As DNA, the CDR3 is TGTGCCAGCAGCGTAGAGGACAGCTATGGCTACACCTTC.

This rearrangement joins TRBV28 to TRBJ2-7; D is possibly TRBD2 (5 bases). The germline V gene encodes CDR1 MDHEN and CDR2 SYDVKM. The germline V and J ends were trimmed by 6 bases and 0 bases, with 12 bases remaining between them. There are 14 residues in the CDR3. CDR3 nucleotide sequence: TGTGCCAGCAGGGGTAGCGATACCTCCTACGAGCAGTACTTC. Its protein is CASRGSDTSYEQYF.

This chain connects TRBV9 to TRBJ2-7, with TRBD1 matching 9 bases. The V gene's germline CDR1 is SGDLS and CDR2 YYNGEE. The CDR3 totals 15 residues. The trim removed 0 bases at V and 8 bases at J, leaving 9 bases unmatched. As DNA, the CDR3 is TGTGCCAGCAGCGTAGAGGGGGACAGGGTCAAAAAGCAGTACTTC. Residues: CASSVEGDRVKKQYF.

The chain carries TRBV21-1 and TRBJ2-7; the DNA was not used to check the table's D call, TRBD2. TRBV21-1 is described as a pseudogene. The CDR3 length is 13 residues. CDR3 sequence (DNA): TGTGCCAGCAGCTCCCGACTGTCCTACGAGCAGTACTTC. Translating it yields CASSSRLSYEQYF.

V is TRBV29-1 and J is TRBJ2-1; TRBD2 matches at 10 bases. From germline, CDR1 is SQVTM and CDR2 ANQGSEA. V shed 4 bases and J 0 bases; nucleotides not matched to a gene: 9. There are 17 residues in the CDR3. The CDR3 protein is CSVGLAGHTSSYNEQFF. The CDR3 bases are TGCAGCGTTGGACTAGCGGGCCATACGAGCTCCTACAATGAGCAGTTCTTC.

This rearrangement joins TRBV27 to TRBJ2-7, with D perhaps TRBD1 (6 bases). Trimming removed 6 bases at V and 6 bases at J, with 12 bases between. The CDR3 covers 12 residues. CDR1 and CDR2 from the germline V gene are MNHEY and SMNVEV (reference sequence). DNA for the CDR3: TGTGCCAGCAGACAGGGTATAGGCGAGCAGTACTTC. This codes for CASRQGIGEQYF.

The CDR3 here is CASSFGGVTEAFF. Here the CDR3 DNA reads TGTGCCAGCAGCTTCGGGGGAGTCACTGAAGCTTTCTTT. The V and J genes are TRBV7-3 and TRBJ1-1; maybe TRBD1 (5 bases). The germline CDR1 and CDR2 sequences are SGHTA and FQGTGA. Between the trimmed V and J ends, which lost 3 bases and 4 bases, there was a span of 9 bases. The CDR3 runs to 13 residues.

As concerns this clone: Compared with germline, one end of the junction differs, possibly owing to a read error. The chain combines TRBV15 with TRBJ2-3; D perhaps matches TRBD1 (5 bases). Germline-derived CDR1 and CDR2 are LNHNV and YYDKDF (reference sequence). The CDR3 runs to 15 residues. CDR3 DNA: TGTGCCACCAGCAGAACCAGGGCATCCACAGATACGCAGTGTTTT. Amino acid sequence: CATSRTRASTDTQCF.